One sample yielded the 14 T cell receptor beta chains listed below, sequenced in a study of identifying expanded T cells in peripheral blood. Sequenced by immunoSEQ multiplex PCR; TCRdb stores in-frame clones only, minus some. The data show about 91,000 clones, with more than 70% seen just once and about 3.9% held by the top ten. The sequencing input was blood. The receptor source for this set is a person aged 18-70 years in good health.

The gene calls are TRBV9 and TRBJ2-1, with D perhaps given as TRBD1 or TRBD2 (6 bases each). CDR1 SGDLS and CDR2 YYNGEE come from the germline V gene. Deletions cut 0 bases from V and 2 bases from J, with 9 bases between. This CDR3 region has 15 residues. CDR3 residues: CASSVGGATYNEQFF. CDR3 sequence (DNA): TGTGCCAGCAGCGTAGGGGGGGCCACCTACAATGAGCAGTTCTTC.

J is TRBJ2-1 and V is TRBV10-3, with 9 bases fitting TRBD2. CDR1 is ENHRY, CDR2 SYGVKD, per germline. The V segment lost 5 bases and the J segment 10 bases; nucleotides outside the gene matches: 15. The CDR3 has 16 residues. CDR3 nucleotide sequence: TGTGCCATCAGTCTCAGTCTAGCGGGACGCTCCGCGGAGCAGTTCTTC. It encodes CAISLSLAGRSAEQFF.

V gene TRBV5-6 combines with J gene TRBJ2-1, with D possibly TRBD2 on 6 matching bases. CDR1 is SGHDT and CDR2 is YYEEEE in the germline V gene. The CDR3 loop spans 13 amino acids. V shed 0 bases and J shed 10 bases, with 11 bases lying between them. The CDR3 spells CASSLADGREQFF. DNA of the CDR3: TGTGCCAGCAGCTTGGCCGATGGGAGGGAGCAGTTCTTC.

The chain's CDR3 is CASSQEGIDLDPNEQFF. DNA for the CDR3: TGCGCCAGCAGCCAAGAAGGAATAGACTTGGATCCCAATGAGCAGTTCTTC. The chain is built from TRBV4-3 and TRBJ2-1; no firm D call. The CDR3 contains 17 residues. The germline CDR1 and CDR2 sequences are LGHNA and YSLEER. Trimming pared 0 bases from V and 6 bases from J, leaving 18 bases between.

The J gene is TRBJ2-2, the V gene TRBV27; unclear D gene. Germline CDR1 MNHEY, CDR2 SMNVEV (reference sequence). V lost 6 bases to trimming and J lost 2 bases, with 4 bases between them. The CDR3 spans 12 residues. CDR3 coding DNA: TGTGCCAGCAGCTTTAACACCGGGGAGCTGTTTTTT. As protein: CASSFNTGELFF.

The rearrangement uses TRBV5-4 and TRBJ2-5, with D unresolved. V was shortened by 2 bases and J by 1 base, with 6 bases between the two germline ends. Per the germline V gene, CDR1 is SGHNT and CDR2 is YYREEE (reference sequence). CDR3 length equals 13 residues. For the CDR3, the DNA is TGTGCCAGCAGCTTTCGGGCCCAAGAGACCCAGTACTTC. Its translation: CASSFRAQETQYF. Filled out from reference TRBV5-4 and TRBJ2-5, the complete variable domain reads ETGVTQSPTHLIKTRGQQVTLRCSSQSGHNTVSWYQQALGQGPQFIFQYYREEENGRGNFPPRFSGLQFPNYSSELNVNALELDDSALYLCASSFRAQETQYFGPGTRLLVL.

This chain connects TRBV5-1 to TRBJ1-1, with D tentatively TRBD1 (6 bases). V gave up 4 bases and J gave up 1 base, with 11 bases separating them. CDR1 and CDR2 (germline): SGHRS, YFSETQ. The CDR3 is 14 amino acids. CDR3 residues: CASSRGGGNTEAFF. As DNA, the CDR3 is TGCGCCAGCAGCCGGGGAGGGGGGAACACTGAAGCTTTCTTT.

The rearrangement links TRBV19 to TRBJ2-5; D may be TRBD1 (6 bases). This CDR3 is 14 amino acids long. CDR1 and CDR2 from the germline V gene are LNHDA and SQIVND (reference sequence). The V end lost 1 base, the J end lost 5 bases, and 11 bases lay between the germline ends. The DNA for the CDR3 is TGTGCCAGTAGTATAGTCTTAAGGGGGGAGACCCAGTACTTC. Encoded protein: CASSIVLRGETQYF.

The V call is TRBV28, the J call TRBJ1-4; a possible D gene is TRBD1 (5 bases). This CDR3 is 12 amino acids long. Germline values: CDR1 MDHEN, CDR2 SYDVKM. V was trimmed by 6 bases and J by 6 bases, leaving 8 bases between them. CDR3 residues: CASSQGYEKLFF. The CDR3 DNA reads TGTGCCAGCAGCCAGGGTTATGAAAAACTGTTTTTT.

The V and J genes are TRBV2 and TRBJ2-1, with 8 bases identical to TRBD2. Germline CDR1 SNHLY, CDR2 FYNNEI. The CDR3 spans 15 residues. V gave up 4 bases and J gave up 4 bases; unmatched junction bases: 6. The CDR3 nucleotides are TGTGCCAGCAGTGTGGAGGCTAGCGGGTACAATGAGCAGTTCTTC. Its protein is CASSVEASGYNEQFF.

The chain recombines TRBV27 with TRBJ1-1, with 7 bases identical to TRBD1. The CDR3 is 13 residues long. V was clipped by 1 base and J by 6 bases; unmatched bases: 2. Germline CDR1 MNHEY, CDR2 SMNVEV (reference sequence). The chain's CDR3 is CASSLLGGAEAFF. Written as DNA, the CDR3 is TGTGCCAGCAGTTTATTAGGGGGCGCTGAAGCTTTCTTT.

CDR3 in amino acids: CASSAVGQGEYEQYF. CDR3 bases: TGTGCCAGCAGCGCAGTCGGACAGGGGGAATACGAGCAGTACTTC. The V gene is TRBV5-6, the J gene TRBJ2-7; 10 nucleotides match TRBD1. This CDR3 is built from 15 residues. Germline lookup yields CDR1 SGHDT and CDR2 YYEEEE. Losses at the gene ends were 4 bases for V and 4 bases for J; bases not matched to a gene: 8.

The chain carries TRBV19 and TRBJ1-2, with TRBD1 as a possible D gene (5 bases). The CDR3 consists of 13 residues. Germline V gene lookup returns CDR1 LNHDA and CDR2 SQIVND (reference sequence). The V end was cut by 2 bases, the J end by 2 bases, with 6 bases between. The CDR3 loop is CASSIRQNYGYTF. CDR3 sequence (DNA): TGTGCCAGTAGTATACGACAGAACTATGGCTACACCTTC.

The genes are TRBV6-4 and TRBJ2-1; 8 bases map to TRBD2. Trimming cost V 3 bases and J 6 bases; bases outside gene matches: 4. The CDR3 has 14 residues. Germline CDR1 reads MRHNA; CDR2 reads SNTAGT. The CDR3 bases are TGTGCCAGCAGTGAAAGCAGCGGGAGCAATGAGCAGTTCTTC. It specifies CASSESSGSNEQFF.